These 28 T cell receptor beta chains originate from one sample sequenced in a study of shared clonotypes between healthy human individuals. Produced via immunoSEQ multiplex PCR; TCRdb's table is partial and in-frame only. The sample records 400,000 to 550,000 clones, around 80% being singletons. Sequencing was done on a sample of PBMCs. The source of these receptors is a woman in her thirties or forties in good health. Some clones in this sample may be carry-over from other donors' samples.

The chain recombines TRBV28 with TRBJ2-1; perhaps D is TRBD1 or TRBD2 (5 bases each). V shed 4 bases and J shed 8 bases, with 15 bases lying between them. CDR3 length: 14 amino acids. Germline CDR1 is MDHEN and CDR2 is SYDVKM. The CDR3 region is CASSSTGQWYEQFF. Here the CDR3 DNA reads TGTGCCAGCAGTTCCACGGGGCAGTGGTATGAGCAGTTCTTC.

This chain links TRBV5-1 with TRBJ2-5; tentative D call: TRBD1 (5 bases). The CDR3 loop spans 13 amino acids. Trimming shortened V by 0 bases and J by 5 bases, and 8 bases separated the two germline ends. CDR1 SGHRS and CDR2 YFSETQ come from the germline V gene. CDR3 sequence reads: CASSLGGKETQYF. In DNA, the CDR3 is TGCGCCAGCAGCTTGGGGGGCAAGGAGACCCAGTACTTC.

The rearrangement uses TRBV10-3 and TRBJ1-3; the D gene is possibly TRBD1 (5 bases). Trimming took 11 bases from V and 2 from J, leaving 10 bases between them. Germline V gene lookup returns CDR1 ENHRY and CDR2 SYGVKD. This CDR3 has 12 amino acids. As DNA, the CDR3 is TGTGCCTCGGGGGACCCTGGAAACACCATATATTTT. Its translation: CASGDPGNTIYF.

This clone was seen many times. V gene TRBV6-4 combines with J gene TRBJ2-1; weak D call: TRBD1 (5 bases). CDR1 is MRHNA and CDR2 is SNTAGT in the germline V gene. The CDR3 length is 13 residues. The ends were cut back, 6 bases at V and 5 bases at J, with 11 bases in the middle. The DNA of the CDR3 is TGTGCCAGCAGCCCAGACAGCAACAATGAGCAGTTCTTC. Protein: CASSPDSNNEQFF.

The V gene is TRBV7-3, the J gene TRBJ2-1, with D perhaps matching TRBD2 (6 bases). Germline V lookup: CDR1 SGHTA, CDR2 FQGTGA. Trimming removed 4 bases at V and 9 bases at J, with 13 bases between. This CDR3 contains 13 residues. CDR3 in amino acids: CASSSQPGVEQFF. CDR3 DNA sequence: TGTGCCAGCAGCTCTCAGCCGGGGGTTGAGCAGTTCTTC.

This clone has just a few counts. The rearrangement uses TRBV10-3 and TRBJ1-1, with D possibly matching TRBD1 (5 bases). Deletions cut 0 bases from V and 3 bases from J, with 14 bases between. The CDR3 covers 16 residues. Per the germline V gene, CDR1 is ENHRY and CDR2 is SYGVKD. CDR3 bases: TGTGCCATCAGTGAGTCTCGGGGGTCTGGGGACACTGAAGCTTTCTTT. Protein sequence: CAISESRGSGDTEAFF.

The chain couples TRBV19 to TRBJ1-1, with D unclear. Germline V lookup: CDR1 LNHDA, CDR2 SQIVND (reference sequence). V shed 3 bases and J shed 1 base, with 15 bases lying between them. The CDR3 covers 16 residues. CDR3 in DNA: TGTGCCAGTAGTATTTACGCCCGGCAGCCGAACACTGAAGCTTTCTTT. Its translation is CASSIYARQPNTEAFF.

This rearrangement joins TRBV30 to TRBJ2-3; D perhaps matches TRBD2 (6 bases). V was trimmed by 3 bases and J by 6 bases, leaving 16 bases between them. The germline CDR1 and CDR2 sequences are GTSNPN and SVGIG (reference sequence). This CDR3 has 14 residues. This chain's CDR3 is CAWSRSLGGDTQYF. CDR3 nucleotides: TGTGCCTGGAGCCGCTCTCTCGGAGGGGATACGCAGTATTTT.

The V and J genes are TRBV30 and TRBJ1-3; D is perhaps TRBD1 (5 bases). The CDR3 length is 13 residues. The V end was cut by 1 base, the J end by 4 bases, with 8 bases between. Germline loops: CDR1 GTSNPN, CDR2 SVGIG (reference sequence). This CDR3 reads CAWSGGFGNTIYF. The CDR3 DNA reads as TGTGCCTGGAGTGGGGGGTTCGGAAACACCATATATTTT.

The gene calls are TRBV2 and TRBJ1-1; D call uncertain. This CDR3 is 14 amino acids long. V dropped 3 bases and J dropped 5 bases, with 13 bases sitting between them. The germline CDR1 and CDR2 sequences are SNHLY and FYNNEI. CDR3 region: CASSDNTRVTEAFF. The CDR3 bases are TGTGCCAGCAGTGACAACACACGCGTAACTGAAGCTTTCTTT. Full variable domain (remainder filled in from reference TRBV2 and TRBJ1-1): EPEVTQTPSHQVTQMGQEVILRCVPISNHLYFYWYRQILGQKVEFLVSFYNNEISEKSEIFDDQFSVERPDGSNFTLKIRSTKLEDSAMYFCASSDNTRVTEAFFGQGTRLTVV.

The chain joins TRBV9 to TRBJ2-5, with 12 bases that match TRBD1. From germline, CDR1 is SGDLS and CDR2 YYNGEE. The CDR3 extends over 16 amino acids. J was trimmed by 5 bases and V by 2 bases; bases with no gene match: 7. CDR3 protein: CASSVGTGGAWETQYF. The CDR3 DNA reads TGTGCCAGCAGCGTGGGGACAGGGGGCGCTTGGGAGACCCAGTACTTC. Filled out from reference TRBV9 and TRBJ2-5, the complete variable domain reads DSGVTQTPKHLITATGQRVTLRCSPRSGDLSVYWYQQSLDQGLQFLIQYYNGEERAKGNILERFSAQQFPDLHSELNLSSLELGDSALYFCASSVGTGGAWETQYFGPGTRLLVL.

This clone appeared once. The gene calls are TRBV7-9 and TRBJ2-7, with D possibly called TRBD1 or TRBD2 (6 bases each). V lost 0 bases and J lost 2, with 14 bases in between. The CDR3 is made up of 16 amino acids. Germline V lookup: CDR1 SEHNR, CDR2 FQNEAQ (reference sequence). CDR3: CASSLARGALAYEQYF. In DNA form, the CDR3 reads TGTGCCAGCAGCTTAGCGAGGGGGGCGTTGGCCTACGAGCAGTACTTC. The full variable domain, in which reference TRBV7-9 and TRBJ2-7 provide the parts outside the CDR3, is DTGVSQNPRHKITKRGQNVTFRCDPISEHNRLYWYRQTLGQGPEFLTYFQNEAQLEKSRLLSDRFSAERPKGSFSTLEIQRTEQGDSAMYLCASSLARGALAYEQYFGPGTRLTVT.

V is TRBV25-1 and J is TRBJ2-1; D remains ambiguous. V was pared by 1 base and J by 8 bases, with 9 bases between. The CDR3 covers 13 residues. Germline values: CDR1 MGHDK, CDR2 SYGVNS. The CDR3: CASSEWTSDEQFF. CDR3 nucleotides: TGTGCCAGCAGTGAATGGACGTCTGATGAGCAGTTCTTC.

The chain couples TRBV18 to TRBJ2-5; 7 bases agree with TRBD1. Germline V gives CDR1 KGHSH, CDR2 LQKENI. J gave up 4 bases and V 2 bases, and 10 bases lay outside the gene matches. This CDR3 has 16 residues. CDR3 DNA sequence: TGTGCCAGCTCACCAACCACGGGGACAGTTAGAGAGACCCAGTACTTC. Residues: CASSPTTGTVRETQYF.

Regarding this clone: This same CDR3 is encoded by further DNA sequences in the sample. V gene TRBV15 combines with J gene TRBJ1-4; 9 bases match TRBD1. CDR3 length: 14 residues. Trimming removed 5 bases from V and 8 bases from J; junction bases left unmatched: 6. Looked up from germline, CDR1 is LNHNV and CDR2 is YYDKDF (reference sequence). The CDR3 coding sequence is TGTGCCACCAGCTTGGGACAGGGTAACGAAAAACTGTTTTTT. Encoded protein: CATSLGQGNEKLFF.

This clone was counted a single time. The V and J genes are TRBV7-2 and TRBJ2-1, with 9 bases lining up with TRBD1. Germline V gene data show CDR1 as SGHTA and CDR2 as FQGNSA. J was trimmed by 3 bases and V by 6 bases; bases with no gene match: 9. The CDR3 has 16 residues. DNA for the CDR3: TGTGCCAGCAGATCGCCGAACAGGGGGCTCTACAATGAGCAGTTCTTC. It codes for CASRSPNRGLYNEQFF.

The chain has TRBV5-1 and TRBJ2-3; no firm D call. Trimming pared 4 bases from V and 1 base from J, leaving 13 bases between. Germline values: CDR1 SGHRS, CDR2 YFSETQ. The CDR3 is 15 amino acids. In nucleotides, the CDR3 is TGCGCCAGCAGCCCCCGCGGCGGCGGCACAGATACGCAGTATTTT. Amino acids: CASSPRGGGTDTQYF.

V and J are TRBV19 and TRBJ2-3; TRBD2 aligns across 11 bases. This CDR3 has 16 residues. Germline loops: CDR1 LNHDA, CDR2 SQIVND (reference sequence). The V and J ends lost 4 bases and 8 bases, in that order; junction bases with no gene match: 11. The CDR3 nucleotides are TGTGCCAGTAGTAGCTCCCCCGGGACTAGCGGAGCTACGCAGTATTTT. It codes for CASSSSPGTSGATQYF.

The chain is built from TRBV5-1 and TRBJ2-7; TRBD1 aligns across 7 bases. CDR1 and CDR2 (germline): SGHRS, YFSETQ. The junction had 8 bases not matched to a gene; V was cut back by 0 bases and J by 5 bases. The CDR3 has 15 amino acids. CDR3 coding DNA: TGCGCCAGCAGCTTGGACACAGGGGCAGGCGACGAGCAGTACTTC. Its translation is CASSLDTGAGDEQYF. Full variable domain (rest looked up from reference TRBV5-1 and TRBJ2-7): KAGVTQTPRYLIKTRGQQVTLSCSPISGHRSVSWYQQTPGQGLQFLFEYFSETQRNKGNFPGRFSGRQFSNSRSEMNVSTLELGDSALYLCASSLDTGAGDEQYFGPGTRLTVT.

This chain uses TRBV29-1 with TRBJ1-1, with D perhaps TRBD1 (5 bases). V dropped 3 bases and J dropped 4 bases, with 18 bases sitting between them. The CDR3 has 15 amino acids. Germline CDR1 reads SQVTM; CDR2 reads ANQGSEA. The CDR3 sequence: CSVDGVGASGTEAFF. The CDR3 bases are TGCAGCGTTGATGGGGTCGGGGCGTCCGGCACTGAAGCTTTCTTT.

The rearrangement uses TRBV2 and TRBJ1-2; TRBD1 aligns across 7 bases. Germline CDR1 reads SNHLY; CDR2 reads FYNNEI. The CDR3 has 12 amino acids. V dropped 7 bases and J dropped 5; count of bases not matched to a gene: 4. This CDR3 reads CASNRDSYGYTF. CDR3 bases: TGTGCCAGCAATCGGGACAGTTATGGCTACACCTTC.

In this sample, this clone turned up a few times. The genes are TRBV5-6 and TRBJ1-1; 9 positions agree with TRBD1. This CDR3 has 18 amino acids. Germline V gene lookup returns CDR1 SGHDT and CDR2 YYEEEE. Losses at the gene ends were 3 bases for V and 4 bases for J; bases not matched to a gene: 16. CDR3 in DNA: TGTGCCAGCAGCTCCAACAGGGGGCCGCACCGTTTCGGCACTGAAGCTTTCTTT. Amino acid sequence: CASSSNRGPHRFGTEAFF.

This clone showed up many times. The rearrangement links TRBV7-3 to TRBJ2-1; 10 nucleotides align to TRBD2. CDR3 length: 15 residues. V was pared by 3 bases and J by 2 bases, with 1 base of the junction left unmatched. The germline gives CDR1 SGHTA, CDR2 FQGTGA. The CDR3 sequence is CASSFLAGAYNEQFF. DNA of the CDR3: TGTGCCAGCAGCTTTCTAGCGGGAGCCTACAATGAGCAGTTCTTC.

The chain carries TRBV4-2 and TRBJ1-4, with a tentative D call TRBD1 (5 bases). The CDR3 totals 16 residues. V was clipped by 0 bases and J by 6 bases, with 14 bases between them. CDR1 LGHNA and CDR2 YNFKEQ come from the germline V gene. The chain's CDR3 is CASSQDRGRGDEKLFF. The CDR3 DNA is TGTGCCAGCAGCCAAGATCGTGGAAGGGGTGATGAAAAACTGTTTTTT.

Concerning this clone itself: A far larger clone is just one base off, so this is likely a read error. The genes are TRBV29-1 and TRBJ1-1; maybe TRBD1 (6 bases). Germline V gene sequence: CDR1 SQVTM, CDR2 ANQGSEA. Trimming took off 6 bases at V and 8 bases at J, with 22 bases between the two ends. The CDR3 length is 14 residues. CDR3 sequence: CSVANLDSFLEAFF. The CDR3 bases are TGCAGCGTAGCAAACCTGGACAGCTTTTTAGAAGCTTTCTTT.

As concerns this clone: Other DNA sequences in this specimen translate into the identical CDR3. The gene calls are TRBV7-8 and TRBJ1-5, with D possibly being TRBD1 (5 bases). This CDR3 has 16 amino acids. V was shortened by 4 bases and J by 0 bases, with 13 bases between the two germline ends. Germline CDR1 is SGHVS and CDR2 is FQNEAQ. CDR3 sequence: CASSSGTGLSNQPQHF. CDR3 in DNA: TGTGCCAGCAGCTCAGGGACGGGGCTTAGCAATCAGCCCCAGCATTTT.

V usage is TRBV5-1 and J usage is TRBJ2-7, with D uncertain. The V end lost 0 bases, the J end lost 6 bases, and 10 bases lay between the germline ends. The CDR3 has 13 amino acids. Germline CDR1 SGHRS, CDR2 YFSETQ. This CDR3 is CASSLVEAGEQYF. DNA for the CDR3: TGCGCCAGCAGCTTGGTGGAAGCCGGCGAGCAGTACTTC.

The genes are TRBV6-1 and TRBJ2-3, with TRBD2 matching over 8 bases. The junction had 6 bases not matched to a gene; V was cut back by 7 bases and J by 3 bases. The CDR3 extends over 14 amino acids. Germline assignment: CDR1 MNHNS and CDR2 SASEGT. CDR3 coding DNA: TGTGCCAGCAAGCGGGAGCAGCGGACAGATACGCAGTATTTT. This encodes CASKREQRTDTQYF.